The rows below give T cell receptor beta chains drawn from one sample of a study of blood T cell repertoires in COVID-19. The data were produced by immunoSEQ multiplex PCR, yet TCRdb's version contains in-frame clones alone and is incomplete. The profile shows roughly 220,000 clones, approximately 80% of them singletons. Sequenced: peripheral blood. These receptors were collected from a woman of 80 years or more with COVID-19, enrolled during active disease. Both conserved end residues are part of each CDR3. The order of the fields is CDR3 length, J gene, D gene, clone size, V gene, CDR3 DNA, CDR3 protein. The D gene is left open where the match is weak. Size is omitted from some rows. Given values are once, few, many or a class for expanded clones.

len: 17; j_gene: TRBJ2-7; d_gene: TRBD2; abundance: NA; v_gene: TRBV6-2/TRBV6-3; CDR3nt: TGTGCCAGCAGTTACTCGACGGGGGTAGCGGGTTACTACGAGCAGTACTTC; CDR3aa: CASSYSTGVAGYYEQYF
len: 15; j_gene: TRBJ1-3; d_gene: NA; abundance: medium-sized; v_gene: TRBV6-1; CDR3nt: TGTGCCAGCAGTGAAGAGCTAGGGGGTGGAAACACCATATATTTT; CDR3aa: CASSEELGGGNTIYF
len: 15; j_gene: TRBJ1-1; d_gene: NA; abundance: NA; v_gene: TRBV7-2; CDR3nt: TGTGCCAGCAGCCAAAGGTCCAGGGTAGCCACTGAAGCTTTCTTT; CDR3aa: CASSQRSRVATEAFF
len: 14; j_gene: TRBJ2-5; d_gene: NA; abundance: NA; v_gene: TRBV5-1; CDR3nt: TGCGCCAGCAGCTTGACTACAGGTGGGGAGACCCAGTACTTC; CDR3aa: CASSLTTGGETQYF
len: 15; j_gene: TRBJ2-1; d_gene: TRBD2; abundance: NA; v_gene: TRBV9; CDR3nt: TGTGCCAGCAGCGTAGGACTAGCGGGCGCGAATGAGCAGTTCTTC; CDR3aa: CASSVGLAGANEQFF
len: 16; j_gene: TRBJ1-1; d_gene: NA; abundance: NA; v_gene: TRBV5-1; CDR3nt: TGCGCCAGCAGCCCTCAGGGGACGGTGGTGAGCACTGAAGCTTTCTTT; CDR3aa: CASSPQGTVVSTEAFF
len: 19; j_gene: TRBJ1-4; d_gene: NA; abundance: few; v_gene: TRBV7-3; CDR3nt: TGTGCCAGCAGCTTAAAATTCCGCTCTCGCAGGGGAACTAATGAAAAACTGTTTTTT; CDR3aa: CASSLKFRSRRGTNEKLFF
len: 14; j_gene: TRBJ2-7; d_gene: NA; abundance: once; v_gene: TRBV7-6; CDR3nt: TGTGCCAGCAGCTTAGACCTCCAGGGCAACGAGCAGTACTTC; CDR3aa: CASSLDLQGNEQYF
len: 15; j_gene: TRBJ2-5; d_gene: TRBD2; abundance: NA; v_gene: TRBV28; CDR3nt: TGTGCCAGCAGTCCCGGATGGGGCGGGAGTGAGACCCAGTACTTC; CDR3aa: CASSPGWGGSETQYF
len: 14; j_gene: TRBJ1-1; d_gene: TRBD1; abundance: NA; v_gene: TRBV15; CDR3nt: TGTGCCACCAGCAGGACAGGGCTTGGGACTGAAGCTTTCTTT; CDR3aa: CATSRTGLGTEAFF
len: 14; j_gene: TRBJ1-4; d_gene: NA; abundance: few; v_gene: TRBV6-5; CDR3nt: TGTGCCAGCAGTAAACAGAGCCTGAATGAAAAACTGTTTTTT; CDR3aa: CASSKQSLNEKLFF
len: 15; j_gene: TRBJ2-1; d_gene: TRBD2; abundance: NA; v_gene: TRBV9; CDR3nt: TGTGCCAGCAGCGGAACTAGCGGGAGTTCGGATGAGCAGTTCTTC; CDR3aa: CASSGTSGSSDEQFF
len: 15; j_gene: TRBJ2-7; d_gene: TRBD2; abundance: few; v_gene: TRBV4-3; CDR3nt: TGCGCCAGCAGCCAGGCGACTAGCGTAGTCTACGAGCAGTACTTC; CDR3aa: CASSQATSVVYEQYF
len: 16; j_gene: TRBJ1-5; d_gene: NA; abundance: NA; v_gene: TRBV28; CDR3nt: TGTGCCAGCACCCCCGGCGGGTTAGAGGGCAATCAGCCCCAGCATTTT; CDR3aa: CASTPGGLEGNQPQHF
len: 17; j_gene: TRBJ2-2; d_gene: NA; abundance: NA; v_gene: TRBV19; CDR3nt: TGTGCCAGTAGTATAAGGCAGCCCAGGGGGGCAGCCGGGGAGCTGTTTTTT; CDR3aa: CASSIRQPRGAAGELFF
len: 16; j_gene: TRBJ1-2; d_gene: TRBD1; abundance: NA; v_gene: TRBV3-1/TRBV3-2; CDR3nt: TGTGCCAGCAGCCCGCAAGCGGAGGGGGCGGGCTATGGCTACACCTTC; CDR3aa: CASSPQAEGAGYGYTF
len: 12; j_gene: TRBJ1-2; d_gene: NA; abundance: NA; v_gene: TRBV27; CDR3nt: TGTGCCAGAAGCCCTTCGGGGTATGGCTACACCTTC; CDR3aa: CARSPSGYGYTF
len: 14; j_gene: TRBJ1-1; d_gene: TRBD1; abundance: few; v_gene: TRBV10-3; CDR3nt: TGTGCCATCAGTCAGGGACAGGGAGACACTGAAGCTTTCTTT; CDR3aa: CAISQGQGDTEAFF
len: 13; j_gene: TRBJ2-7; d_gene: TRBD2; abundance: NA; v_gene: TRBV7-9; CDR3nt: TGTGCCAGCAGCTATAGCGGGAACTACGAGCAGTACTTC; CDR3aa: CASSYSGNYEQYF
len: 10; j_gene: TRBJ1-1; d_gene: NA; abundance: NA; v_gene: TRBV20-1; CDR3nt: TGCAGTGCTACCGAGCTTAAAGCTTTCTTT; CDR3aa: CSATELKAFF
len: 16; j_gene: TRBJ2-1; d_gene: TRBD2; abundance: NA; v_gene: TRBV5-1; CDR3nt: TGCGCCAGCAGCTTGAGATCTAGCGGGGTCTACAATGAGCAGTTCTTC; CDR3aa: CASSLRSSGVYNEQFF
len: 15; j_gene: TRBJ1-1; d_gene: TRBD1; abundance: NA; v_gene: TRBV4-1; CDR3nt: TGCGCCAGCAGCAAAACAGGGGGTGGGGGTACTGAAGCTTTCTTT; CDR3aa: CASSKTGGGGTEAFF
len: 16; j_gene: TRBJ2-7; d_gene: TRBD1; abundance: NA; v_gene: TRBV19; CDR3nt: TGTGCCAGTAGTCCCAGGGACAGTGTGGGGATATACGAGCAGTACTTC; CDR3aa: CASSPRDSVGIYEQYF
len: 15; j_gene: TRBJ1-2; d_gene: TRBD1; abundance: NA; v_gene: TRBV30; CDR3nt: TGTGCCTGGAGTGTTTCCGGACAGGGGGCCAGGGGCTACACCTTC; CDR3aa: CAWSVSGQGARGYTF
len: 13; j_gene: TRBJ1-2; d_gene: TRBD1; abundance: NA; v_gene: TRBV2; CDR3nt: TGTGCCAGCAGTGAAGCAGGGGGCGATGGCTACACCTTC; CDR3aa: CASSEAGGDGYTF
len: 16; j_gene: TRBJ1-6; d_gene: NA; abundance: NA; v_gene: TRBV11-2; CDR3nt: TGTGCCAGCAGCACAGATCTCCCGGGGATGGGTTCACCCCTCCACTTT; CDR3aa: CASSTDLPGMGSPLHF
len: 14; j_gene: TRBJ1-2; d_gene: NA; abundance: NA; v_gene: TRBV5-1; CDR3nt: TGCGCCAGCAGCAGGGGATTCACTAACTATGGCTACACCTTC; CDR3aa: CASSRGFTNYGYTF
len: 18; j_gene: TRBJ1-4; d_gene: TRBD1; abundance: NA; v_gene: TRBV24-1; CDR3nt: TGTGCCACCAGTCCAGACAGGGGAGTTAATCGGGCTAATGAAAAACTGTTTTTT; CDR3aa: CATSPDRGVNRANEKLFF
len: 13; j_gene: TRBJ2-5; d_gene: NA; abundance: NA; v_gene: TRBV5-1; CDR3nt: TGCGCCAGCAGCGTGCCGGGTTTGGAGACCCAGTACTTC; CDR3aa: CASSVPGLETQYF
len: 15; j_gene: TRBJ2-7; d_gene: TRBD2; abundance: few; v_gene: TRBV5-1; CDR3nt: TGCGCCAGCAGCTTGGTAGCGGGGGGTTCTCGAGAGCAGTACTTC; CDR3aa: CASSLVAGGSREQYF
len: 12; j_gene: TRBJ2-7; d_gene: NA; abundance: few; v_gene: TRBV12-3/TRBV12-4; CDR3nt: TGTGCCAGCACCTCTCAGGGCTACGAGCAGTACTTC; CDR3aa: CASTSQGYEQYF
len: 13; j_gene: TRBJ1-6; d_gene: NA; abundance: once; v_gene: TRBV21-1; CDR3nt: TGTGCCAGCAGCAAAGACAGGGCGACACCCCTCCACTTT; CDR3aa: CASSKDRATPLHF
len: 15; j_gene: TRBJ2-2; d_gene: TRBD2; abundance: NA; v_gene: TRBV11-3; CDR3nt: TGTGCCAGCAGCCCGGGAGGGCAAAGGGCCGGGGAGCTGTTTTTT; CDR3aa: CASSPGGQRAGELFF
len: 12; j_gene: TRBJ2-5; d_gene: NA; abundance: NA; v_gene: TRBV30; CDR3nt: TGTGCCTGGAGTGACTACCAAGAGACCCAGTACTTC; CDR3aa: CAWSDYQETQYF
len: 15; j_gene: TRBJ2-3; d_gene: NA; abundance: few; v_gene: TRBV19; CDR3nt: TGTGCCAGTAGTATGGGTAGCCTCAGCACAGATACGCAGTATTTT; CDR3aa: CASSMGSLSTDTQYF
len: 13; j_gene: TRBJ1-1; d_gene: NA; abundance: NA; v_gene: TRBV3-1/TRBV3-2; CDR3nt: TGTGCCAGCAGCCAAGGTCATGGGAGTCGGACTTTCTTT; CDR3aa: CASSQGHGSRTFF
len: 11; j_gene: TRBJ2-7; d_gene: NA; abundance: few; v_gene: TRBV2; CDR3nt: TGTGCCAGCAAGAATATCGGCGAGCAGTACTTC; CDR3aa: CASKNIGEQYF
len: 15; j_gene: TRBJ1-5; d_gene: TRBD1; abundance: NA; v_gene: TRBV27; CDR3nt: TGTGCCAGCAGTTCGACAGGGCTCGGCAATCAGCCCCAGCATTTT; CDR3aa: CASSSTGLGNQPQHF
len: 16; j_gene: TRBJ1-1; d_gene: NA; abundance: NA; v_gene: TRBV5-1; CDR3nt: TGCGCCAGCAGCTGGGCGACAGCGCCTTTGAACACTGAAGCTTTCTTT; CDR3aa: CASSWATAPLNTEAFF
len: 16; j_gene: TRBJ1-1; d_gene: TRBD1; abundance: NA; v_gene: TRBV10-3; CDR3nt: TGTGCCATCAGGCAAGCAACCGGGACAGGGAACACTGAAGCTTTCTTT; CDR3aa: CAIRQATGTGNTEAFF
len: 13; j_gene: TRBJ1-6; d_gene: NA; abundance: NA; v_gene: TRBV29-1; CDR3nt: TGCAGCGTTTCCCAGGGAGGGAATTCACCCCTCCACTTT; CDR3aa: CSVSQGGNSPLHF
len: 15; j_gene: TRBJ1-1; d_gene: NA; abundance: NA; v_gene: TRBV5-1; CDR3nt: TGCGCCAGCAGCTTGGTTGGAGTCCAGAACACTGAAGCTTTCTTT; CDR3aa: CASSLVGVQNTEAFF
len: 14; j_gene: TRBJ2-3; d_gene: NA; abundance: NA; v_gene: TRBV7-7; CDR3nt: TGTGCTAGCAGCTTAACGACAGCCGCAGATACGCAGTATTTT; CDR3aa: CASSLTTAADTQYF
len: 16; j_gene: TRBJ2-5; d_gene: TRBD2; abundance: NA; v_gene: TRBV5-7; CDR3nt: TGTGCCAGCAGCGGGTGGGGCGGGGGGATTTCGGAGACCCAGTACTTC; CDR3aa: CASSGWGGGISETQYF
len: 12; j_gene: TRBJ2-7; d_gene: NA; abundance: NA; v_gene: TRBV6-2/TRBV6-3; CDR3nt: TGTGCCAGCAGTTACCTGCGATACGAGCAGTACTTC; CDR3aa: CASSYLRYEQYF
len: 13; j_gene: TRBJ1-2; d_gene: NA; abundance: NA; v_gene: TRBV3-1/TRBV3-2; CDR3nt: TGTGCCAGCAGGTTGACAGGCCCTGGCGGCTACACCTTC; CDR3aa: CASRLTGPGGYTF
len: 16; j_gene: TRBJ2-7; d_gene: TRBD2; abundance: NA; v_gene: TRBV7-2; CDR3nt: TGTGCCAGCAGCTTAGGTGGGCTAGCGGGAGTCTACGAGCAGTACTTC; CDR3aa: CASSLGGLAGVYEQYF
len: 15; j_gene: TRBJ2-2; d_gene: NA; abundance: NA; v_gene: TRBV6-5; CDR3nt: TGTGCCAGCAGCCTCAGGGGGCGCGGGGGCGGGGAGCTGTTTTTT; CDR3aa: CASSLRGRGGGELFF
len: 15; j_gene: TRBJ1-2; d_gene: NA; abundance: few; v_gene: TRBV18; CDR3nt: TGTGCCAGCTCACCCGGGTCCGGAGGGGCCTATGGCTACACCTTC; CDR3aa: CASSPGSGGAYGYTF
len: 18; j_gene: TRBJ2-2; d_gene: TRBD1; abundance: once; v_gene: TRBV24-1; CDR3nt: TGTGCCACCAGTACCGGGACAGGGGGAATTGCGAACACCGGGGAGCTGTTTTTT; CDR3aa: CATSTGTGGIANTGELFF
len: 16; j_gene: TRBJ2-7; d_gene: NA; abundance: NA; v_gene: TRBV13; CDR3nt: TGTGCCAGCAGCTTAAGAAGGGGAGGTAGTTCCTACGAGCAGTACTTC; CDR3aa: CASSLRRGGSSYEQYF
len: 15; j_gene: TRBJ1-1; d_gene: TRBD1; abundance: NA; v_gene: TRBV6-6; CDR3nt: TGTGCCAGCATCCTAGCGACAGGGAAGAACACTGAAGCTTTCTTT; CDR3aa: CASILATGKNTEAFF
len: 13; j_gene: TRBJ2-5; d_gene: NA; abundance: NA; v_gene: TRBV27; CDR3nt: TGTGCCAGCAGTTCAACAGGGAGACAGACCCAGTACTTC; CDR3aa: CASSSTGRQTQYF
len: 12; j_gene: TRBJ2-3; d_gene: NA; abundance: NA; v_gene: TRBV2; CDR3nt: TGTGCCAGCAGACCGGTGGCAGATACGCAGTATTTT; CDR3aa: CASRPVADTQYF
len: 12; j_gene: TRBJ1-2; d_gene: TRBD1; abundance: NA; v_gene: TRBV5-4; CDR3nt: TGTGCCAGCAGCCCCGACAGGGTCGGCTACACCTTC; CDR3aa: CASSPDRVGYTF
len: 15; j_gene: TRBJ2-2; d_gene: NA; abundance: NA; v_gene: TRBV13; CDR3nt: TGTGCCAGCAGCTTAGCGGGTAGACACACCGGGGAGCTGTTTTTT; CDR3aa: CASSLAGRHTGELFF
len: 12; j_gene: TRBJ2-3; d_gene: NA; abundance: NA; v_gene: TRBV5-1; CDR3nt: TGCGCCAGCAGCTTTTCAGCAGATACGCAGTATTTT; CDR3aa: CASSFSADTQYF
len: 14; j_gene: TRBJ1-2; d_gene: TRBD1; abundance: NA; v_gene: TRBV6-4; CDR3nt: TGTGCCAGCAGCCCCGGGACAGCTAACTATGGCTACACCTTC; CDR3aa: CASSPGTANYGYTF
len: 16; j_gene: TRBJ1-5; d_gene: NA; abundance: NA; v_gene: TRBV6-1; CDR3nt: TGTGCCAGCAGTGATGGGCGGGGGGATAGCAATCAGCCCCAGCATTTT; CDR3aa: CASSDGRGDSNQPQHF